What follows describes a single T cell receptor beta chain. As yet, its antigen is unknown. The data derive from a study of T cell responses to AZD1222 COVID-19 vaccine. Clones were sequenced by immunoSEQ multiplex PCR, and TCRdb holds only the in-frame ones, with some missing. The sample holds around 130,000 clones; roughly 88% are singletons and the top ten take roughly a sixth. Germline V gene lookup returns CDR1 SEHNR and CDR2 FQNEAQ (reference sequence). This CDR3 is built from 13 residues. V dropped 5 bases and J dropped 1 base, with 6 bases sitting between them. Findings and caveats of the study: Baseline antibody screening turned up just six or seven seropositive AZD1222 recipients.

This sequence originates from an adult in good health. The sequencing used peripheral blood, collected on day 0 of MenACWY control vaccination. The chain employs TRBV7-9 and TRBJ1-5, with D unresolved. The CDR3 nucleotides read TGTGCCAGCAGCCCCGACAGCAATCAGCCCCAGCATTTT. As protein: CASSPDSNQPQHF. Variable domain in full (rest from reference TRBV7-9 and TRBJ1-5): DTGVSQNPRHKITKRGQNVTFRCDPISEHNRLYWYRQTLGQGPEFLTYFQNEAQLEKSRLLSDRFSAERPKGSFSTLEIQRTEQGDSAMYLCASSPDSNQPQHFGDGTRLSIL.